Listed below are T cell receptor beta chains from one sample, sequenced in a study of human T cells and chemical hapten exposure. One entry per CDR3 protein results from TCRdb running MiXCR on the RACE reads. The data show roughly 100,000 distinct CDR3 sequences, with approximately 36% seen just once and roughly 2.7% held by the top ten. The specimen was whole blood, collected in connection with sensitization to the hapten diphenylcyclopropenone (DPC). The source is a man in his forties or fifties with alopecia areata. Some clones in this sample may be carry-over from other donors' samples. CDR3s include the opening cysteine and the closing phenylalanine or tryptophan. Each record gives: clone size, D gene, V gene, J gene, CDR3 protein, CDR3 DNA. A D gene is named only where the DNA matches it firmly. Clone size is stated in some rows and not others, as once, few, many or a class when expanded.

clone_size: .
d_call: TRBD1
v_call: TRBV12-3/TRBV12-4
j_call: TRBJ2-7
cdr3_aa: CASSRSAGTANF
cdr3_nt: TGTGCCAGCAGCCGCAGCGCCGGGACAGCAAACTTC

clone_size: few
d_call: TRBD2
v_call: TRBV7-9
j_call: TRBJ2-3
cdr3_aa: CASSQLADLTDTQYF
cdr3_nt: TGTGCCAGCAGCCAACTAGCGGACCTCACAGATACGCAGTATTTT

clone_size: few
d_call: TRBD1
v_call: TRBV7-2
j_call: TRBJ1-5
cdr3_aa: CASSPGTGGNQPQHF
cdr3_nt: TGTGCCAGCAGCCCTGGGACAGGGGGGAATCAGCCCCAGCATTTT

clone_size: .
d_call: .
v_call: TRBV5-1
j_call: TRBJ2-4
cdr3_aa: CASSKVGENIQYF
cdr3_nt: TGCGCCAGCAGCAAGGTCGGGGAAAACATTCAGTACTTC

clone_size: .
d_call: TRBD2
v_call: TRBV5-1
j_call: TRBJ2-1
cdr3_aa: CASSSGLAGVDEQFF
cdr3_nt: TGCGCCAGCAGCTCGGGACTAGCGGGAGTTGATGAGCAGTTCTTC

clone_size: .
d_call: TRBD1
v_call: TRBV27
j_call: TRBJ2-2
cdr3_aa: CASSFTGTGNTGELFF
cdr3_nt: TGTGCCAGCAGTTTCACCGGGACAGGGAACACCGGGGAGCTGTTTTTT

clone_size: .
d_call: .
v_call: TRBV29-1
j_call: TRBJ2-7
cdr3_aa: CSVDLGGDEQYF
cdr3_nt: TGCAGCGTTGATCTCGGGGGAGACGAGCAGTACTTC

clone_size: .
d_call: .
v_call: TRBV7-9
j_call: TRBJ2-5
cdr3_aa: CASSSDSQETQYF
cdr3_nt: TGTGCCAGCAGCTCGGACAGCCAAGAGACCCAGTACTTC

clone_size: .
d_call: .
v_call: TRBV20-1
j_call: TRBJ2-3
cdr3_aa: CSARGLLGYGDTQYF
cdr3_nt: TGCAGTGCTAGAGGGCTTTTGGGATACGGCGATACGCAGTATTTT

clone_size: many
d_call: .
v_call: TRBV29-1
j_call: TRBJ2-3
cdr3_aa: CSVVVQASTDTQYF
cdr3_nt: TGCAGCGTTGTGGTACAGGCCTCCACAGATACGCAGTATTTT